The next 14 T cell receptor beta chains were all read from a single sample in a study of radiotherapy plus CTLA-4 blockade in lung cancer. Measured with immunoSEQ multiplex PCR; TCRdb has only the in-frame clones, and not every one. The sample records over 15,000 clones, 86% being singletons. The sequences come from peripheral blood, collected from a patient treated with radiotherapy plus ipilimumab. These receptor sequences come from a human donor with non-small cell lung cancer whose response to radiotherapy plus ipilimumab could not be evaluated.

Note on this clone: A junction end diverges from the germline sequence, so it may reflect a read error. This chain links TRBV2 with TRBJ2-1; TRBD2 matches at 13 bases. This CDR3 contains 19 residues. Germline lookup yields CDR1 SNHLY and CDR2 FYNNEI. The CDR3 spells CASSDSSFGLAGDYSEQFF. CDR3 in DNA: TGTGCCAGCAGTGACAGCTCCTTTGGACTAGCGGGAGATTACAGTGAGCAGTTCTTC.

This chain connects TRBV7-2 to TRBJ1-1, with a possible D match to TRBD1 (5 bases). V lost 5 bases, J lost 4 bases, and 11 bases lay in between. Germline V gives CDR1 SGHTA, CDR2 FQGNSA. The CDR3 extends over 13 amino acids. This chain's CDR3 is CASSPGGITEAFF. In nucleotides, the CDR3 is TGTGCCAGCAGCCCCGGGGGGATCACTGAAGCTTTCTTT.

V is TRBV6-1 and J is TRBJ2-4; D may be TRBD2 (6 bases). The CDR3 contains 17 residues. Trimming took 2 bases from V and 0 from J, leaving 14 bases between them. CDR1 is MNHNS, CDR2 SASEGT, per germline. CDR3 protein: CASSEKEGWTAKNIQYF. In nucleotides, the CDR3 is TGTGCCAGCAGTGAAAAGGAGGGTTGGACAGCCAAAAACATTCAGTACTTC.

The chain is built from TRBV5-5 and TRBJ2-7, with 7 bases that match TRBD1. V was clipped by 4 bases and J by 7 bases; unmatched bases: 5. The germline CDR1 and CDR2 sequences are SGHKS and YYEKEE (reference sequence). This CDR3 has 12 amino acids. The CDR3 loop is CASSADRREQYF. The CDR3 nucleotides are TGTGCCAGCAGCGCGGACAGGAGGGAGCAGTACTTC. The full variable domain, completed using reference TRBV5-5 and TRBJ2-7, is DAGVTQSPTHLIKTRGQQVTLRCSPISGHKSVSWYQQVLGQGPQFIFQYYEKEERGRGNFPDRFSARQFPNYSSELNVNALLLGDSALYLCASSADRREQYFGPGTRLTVT.

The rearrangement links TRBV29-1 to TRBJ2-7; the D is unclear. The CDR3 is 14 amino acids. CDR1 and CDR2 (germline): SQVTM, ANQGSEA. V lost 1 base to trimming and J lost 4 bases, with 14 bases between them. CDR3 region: CSVEAGSVLYEQYF. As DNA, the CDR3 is TGCAGCGTTGAAGCAGGTTCCGTCTTATACGAGCAGTACTTC.

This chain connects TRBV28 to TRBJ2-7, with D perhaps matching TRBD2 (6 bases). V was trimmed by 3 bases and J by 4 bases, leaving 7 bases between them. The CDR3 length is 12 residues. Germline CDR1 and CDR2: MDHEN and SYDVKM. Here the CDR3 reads CASSLGLYEQYF. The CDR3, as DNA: TGTGCCAGCAGTTTGGGACTTTACGAGCAGTACTTC.

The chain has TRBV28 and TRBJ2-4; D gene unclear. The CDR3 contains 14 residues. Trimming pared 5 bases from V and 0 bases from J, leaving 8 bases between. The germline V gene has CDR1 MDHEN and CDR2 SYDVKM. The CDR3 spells CASSPPLAKNIQYF. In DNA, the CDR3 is TGTGCCAGCAGTCCCCCCCTAGCCAAAAACATTCAGTACTTC.

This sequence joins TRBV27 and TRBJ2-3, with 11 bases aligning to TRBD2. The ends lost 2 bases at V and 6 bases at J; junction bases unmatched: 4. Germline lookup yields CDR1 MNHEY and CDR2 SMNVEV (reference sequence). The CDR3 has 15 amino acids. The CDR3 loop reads CASSLLAGGRDTQYF. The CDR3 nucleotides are TGTGCCAGCAGTTTACTAGCGGGAGGACGGGATACGCAGTATTTT.

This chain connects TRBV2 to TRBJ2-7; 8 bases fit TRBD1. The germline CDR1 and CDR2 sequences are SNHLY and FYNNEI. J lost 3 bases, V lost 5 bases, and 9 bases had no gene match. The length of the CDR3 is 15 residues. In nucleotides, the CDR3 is TGTGCCAGCAGTCCTGACAGGGGTCACATCTACGAGCAGTACTTC. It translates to CASSPDRGHIYEQYF. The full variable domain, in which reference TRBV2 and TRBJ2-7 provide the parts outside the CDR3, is EPEVTQTPSHQVTQMGQEVILRCVPISNHLYFYWYRQILGQKVEFLVSFYNNEISEKSEIFDDQFSVERPDGSNFTLKIRSTKLEDSAMYFCASSPDRGHIYEQYFGPGTRLTVT.

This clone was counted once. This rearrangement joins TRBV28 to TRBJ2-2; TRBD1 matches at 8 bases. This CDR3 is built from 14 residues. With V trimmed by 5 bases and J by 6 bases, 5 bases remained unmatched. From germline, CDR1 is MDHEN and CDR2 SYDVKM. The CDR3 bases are TGTGCCAGCAGTATCGGACAGGGCGCCGGGGAGCTGTTTTTT. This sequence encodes CASSIGQGAGELFF.

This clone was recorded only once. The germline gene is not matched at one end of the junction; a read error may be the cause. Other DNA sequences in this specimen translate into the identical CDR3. CDR3 protein: CASSLQAGSYNSPLHF. In DNA, the CDR3 is TGTGCCAGCAGCTTACAGGCTGGGTCCTATAACTCACCCCTCCACTTT. The chain employs TRBV6-6 and TRBJ1-6; perhaps TRBD1 as D (5 bases). CDR3 size: 16 residues. The germline CDR1 and CDR2 sequences are MNHNY and SVGAGI (reference sequence).

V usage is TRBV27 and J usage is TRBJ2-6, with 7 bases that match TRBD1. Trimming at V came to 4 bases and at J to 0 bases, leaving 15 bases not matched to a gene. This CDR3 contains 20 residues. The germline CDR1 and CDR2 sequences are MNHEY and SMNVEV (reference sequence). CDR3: CASSSTAQGLQYSGANVLTF. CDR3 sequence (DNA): TGTGCCAGCAGTTCAACGGCACAGGGGCTTCAATACTCTGGGGCCAACGTCCTGACTTTC.

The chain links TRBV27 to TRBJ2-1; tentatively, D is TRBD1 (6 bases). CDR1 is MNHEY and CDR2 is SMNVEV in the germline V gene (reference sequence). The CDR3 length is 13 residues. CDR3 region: CASRTDANNEQFF. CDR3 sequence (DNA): TGTGCATCGCGGACAGATGCCAACAATGAGCAGTTCTTC.

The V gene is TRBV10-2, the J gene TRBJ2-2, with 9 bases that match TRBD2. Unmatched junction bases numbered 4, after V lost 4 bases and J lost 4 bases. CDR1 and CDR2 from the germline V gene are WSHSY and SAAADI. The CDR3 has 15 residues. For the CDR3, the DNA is TGCGCCAGCAGTGTAGCGGGAGTGTTCACCGGGGAGCTGTTTTTT. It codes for CASSVAGVFTGELFF.